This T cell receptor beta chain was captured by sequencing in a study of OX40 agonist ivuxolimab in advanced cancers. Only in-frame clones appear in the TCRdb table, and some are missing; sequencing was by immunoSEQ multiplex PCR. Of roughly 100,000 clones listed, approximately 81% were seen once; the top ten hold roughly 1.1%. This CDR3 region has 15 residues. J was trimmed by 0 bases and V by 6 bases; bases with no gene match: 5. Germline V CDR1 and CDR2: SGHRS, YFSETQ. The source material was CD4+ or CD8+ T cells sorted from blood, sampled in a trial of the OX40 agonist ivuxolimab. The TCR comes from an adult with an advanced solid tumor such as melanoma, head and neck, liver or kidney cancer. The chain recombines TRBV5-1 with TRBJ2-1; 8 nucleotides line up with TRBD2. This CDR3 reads CASTPSGGSYNEQFF. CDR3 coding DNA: TGCGCCAGCACCCCGAGCGGGGGCTCCTACAATGAGCAGTTCTTC.